Shown below are 2 T cell receptor beta chains from a single sample sequenced in a study of cytomegalovirus exposure and HLA in healthy donors. Method: immunoSEQ multiplex PCR; TCRdb's copy keeps in-frame clones and lacks some. Of under 300,000 clones listed, nearly 90% were seen once; the top ten hold 0.37%. Sequencing was done on a sample of PBMCs. Source of these receptors: a woman aged 18-29 years in good health and CMV-seronegative.

The chain recombines TRBV9 with TRBJ2-1, with D perhaps matching TRBD1 (5 bases). The V end was cut by 9 bases, the J end by 0 bases, with 13 bases between. CDR1 and CDR2 (germline): SGDLS, YYNGEE. The CDR3 loop spans 14 amino acids. The CDR3 loop is CATRWGNSYNEQFF. CDR3 sequence (DNA): TGTGCCACACGATGGGGCAACTCCTACAATGAGCAGTTCTTC.

The V gene is TRBV2, the J gene TRBJ1-5; TRBD1 agrees at 11 bases. The end of the DNA is better explained by TRBJ2-3, so the J call may be wrong. The germline gives CDR1 SNHLY, CDR2 FYNNEI. The CDR3 has 15 amino acids. The CDR3 nucleotides read TGTGCCAGCGCCGAAAGGACAGGGGGCGCCACGGCCCAGTATTTT. It codes for CASAERTGGATAQYF.